Below, 20 T cell receptor beta chains from the same sample are listed, as sequenced in a study of blood T cells in healthy people across ages. A second PCR, run for about 7 to 11 cycles, used a sample-barcoded 5' primer plus a J-beta primer mix. Via MiXCR, TCRdb re-called the 5' RACE reads, giving one row per CDR3 protein. Seen here are over 1.5 million distinct CDR3 sequences, around half observed once, and the top ten hold approximately 2%. Sequencing was carried out using blood. These receptors all come from a woman between 40 and 55 years old in good health.

The chain has TRBV4-3 and TRBJ1-5; D gene uncertain. This CDR3 region has 18 residues. Trimming left V 1 base short and J 3 bases short, with 19 bases between. Germline loops: CDR1 LGHNA, CDR2 YSLEER. The chain's CDR3 is CASSQVPLGVRANQPQHF. The CDR3 nucleotides are TGCGCCAGCAGCCAAGTTCCCCTCGGGGTGAGAGCCAATCAGCCCCAGCATTTT.

This clonotype was observed a handful of times. The chain links TRBV4-2 to TRBJ2-1, with D possibly called TRBD1 or TRBD2 (5 bases each). Germline CDR1 is LGHNA and CDR2 is YNFKEQ. The CDR3 spans 16 residues. V lost 0 bases and J 5 bases, leaving 14 bases between the germline ends. The CDR3 loop reads CASSQDEGPINNEQFF. The CDR3 coding sequence is TGTGCCAGCAGCCAAGATGAGGGGCCTATAAACAATGAGCAGTTCTTC.

In this sample, this clonotype turned up a few times. The V gene is TRBV11-2, the J gene TRBJ2-5; D uncertain. CDR1 and CDR2 from the germline V gene are SGHAT and FQNNGV. This CDR3 spans 15 amino acids. Trimming took off 0 bases at V and 1 base at J, with 9 bases between the two ends. Here the CDR3 reads CASSLDVAVQETQYF. The CDR3 coding sequence is TGTGCCAGCAGCTTAGATGTCGCGGTCCAAGAGACCCAGTACTTC. Full variable domain (missing parts from reference TRBV11-2 and TRBJ2-5): EAGVAQSPRYKIIEKRQSVAFWCNPISGHATLYWYQQILGQGPKLLIQFQNNGVVDDSQLPKDRFSAERLKGVDSTLKIQPAKLEDSAVYLCASSLDVAVQETQYFGPGTRLLVL.

The chain recombines TRBV9 with TRBJ2-5; TRBD1 or TRBD2 may be the D gene (5 bases each). Germline V CDR1 and CDR2: SGDLS, YYNGEE. The CDR3 covers 17 residues. Trimming cost V 0 bases and J 5 bases, with 20 bases left between them. DNA for the CDR3: TGTGCCAGCAGCGTAGGCGCCGGGGCGCTAGCCGGTGAGACCCAGTACTTC. Its protein is CASSVGAGALAGETQYF.

Concerning this clonotype: An end of the junction differs from the germline gene, which may be a read error. This rearrangement joins TRBV6-1 to TRBJ2-1, with 8 positions matching TRBD2. This CDR3 is 16 amino acids long. Germline V gene data show CDR1 as MNHNS and CDR2 as SASEGT. The CDR3 is CASSEALIAGRNGQFF. The CDR3 coding sequence is TGTGCCAGCAGTGAAGCGCTGATAGCGGGGCGGAATGGGCAGTTCTTC.

The J gene is TRBJ1-5, the V gene TRBV12-3 or TRBV12-4; 7 bases match TRBD1. J lost 4 bases, V lost 1 base, and 7 bases had no gene match. CDR3 length equals 16 residues. The CDR3: CASSLGVRGRNQPQHF. CDR3 nucleotide sequence: TGTGCCAGCAGTTTAGGGGTCAGGGGGAGAAATCAGCCCCAGCATTTT.

The chain combines TRBV27 with TRBJ2-3; weak D call: TRBD2 (6 bases). This CDR3 spans 15 amino acids. CDR1 MNHEY and CDR2 SMNVEV come from the germline V gene (reference sequence). V dropped 6 bases and J dropped 0 bases, with 13 bases sitting between them. The CDR3 DNA reads TGTGCCAGCAGCCAACTCGGGAGAAGCACAGATACGCAGTATTTT. Translating it yields CASSQLGRSTDTQYF.

CDR3: CSARYSTYGYTF. CDR3 DNA: TGCAGTGCTAGATACAGCACCTATGGCTACACCTTC. V gene TRBV20-1 combines with J gene TRBJ1-2; D call uncertain. CDR3 length: 12 residues. The germline CDR1 and CDR2 sequences are DFQATT and SNEGSKA (reference sequence). Trimming removed 2 bases from V and 4 bases from J, with 8 bases in between.

CDR3 in amino acids: CASSQDRVGGANTQYF. CDR3 DNA sequence: TGCGCCAGCAGCCAAGATCGGGTCGGGGGGGCAAATACGCAGTATTTT. The genes are TRBV4-3 and TRBJ2-3; TRBD2 aligns across 8 bases. Germline loops: CDR1 LGHNA, CDR2 YSLEER. V shed 0 bases and J 7 bases; nucleotides not matched to a gene: 9. The CDR3 is made up of 16 amino acids.

This chain connects TRBV15 to TRBJ2-7, with 8 positions matching TRBD1. The CDR3 length is 15 residues. CDR1 is LNHNV, CDR2 YYDKDF, per germline (reference sequence). V lost 3 bases, J lost 2 bases, and 6 bases stayed unmatched. Here the CDR3 reads CATSSGTGKTYEQYF. Written as DNA, the CDR3 is TGTGCCACCAGCAGTGGGACAGGAAAAACCTACGAGCAGTACTTC.

The J gene is TRBJ2-5, the V gene TRBV24-1, with no clear D. The germline gives CDR1 KGHDR, CDR2 SFDVKD. V was pared by 10 bases and J by 1 base, with 12 bases between. The CDR3 spans 13 residues. CDR3 DNA sequence: TGTGCCACTTCGCAGGCGTCCCAAGAGACCCAGTACTTC. It specifies CATSQASQETQYF.

This clonotype was seen more than once but under ten times. The chain couples TRBV29-1 to TRBJ2-3; D could derive from TRBD1 or TRBD2 (5 bases each). This CDR3 has 15 amino acids. Germline V lookup: CDR1 SQVTM, CDR2 ANQGSEA. The V and J ends lost 6 bases and 2 bases respectively, with 18 bases between them. The CDR3, as DNA: TGCAGCGTGGGGGTCGGAGCGAGGCTCACAGATACGCAGTATTTT. Protein product: CSVGVGARLTDTQYF.

The chain combines TRBV6-5 with TRBJ2-6; D uncertain. Germline V CDR1 and CDR2: MNHEY, SVGAGI. This CDR3 contains 16 residues. V was shortened by 5 bases and J by 0 bases, with 11 bases between the two germline ends. The CDR3: CASSPQAISGANVLTF. The CDR3 nucleotides read TGTGCCAGCAGTCCCCAAGCGATCTCTGGGGCCAACGTCCTGACTTTC.

The genes are TRBV20-1 and TRBJ1-4; maybe TRBD1 (5 bases). Looked up from germline, CDR1 is DFQATT and CDR2 is SNEGSKA (reference sequence). This CDR3 is 12 amino acids long. V gave up 4 bases and J gave up 7 bases, with 10 bases separating them. The CDR3 region is CSATGFSEKLFF. The CDR3 DNA sequence: TGCAGTGCTACAGGGTTTAGTGAAAAACTGTTTTTT.

This rearrangement joins TRBV5-1 to TRBJ2-3, with 7 bases fitting TRBD1. Germline CDR1 reads SGHRS; CDR2 reads YFSETQ. V was clipped by 3 bases and J by 5 bases; unmatched bases: 9. This CDR3 has 15 residues. The CDR3: CASSYPTGQGDTQYF. The CDR3 region has the DNA TGCGCCAGCAGCTACCCGACAGGGCAAGGAGATACGCAGTATTTT.

This chain uses TRBV7-2 with TRBJ2-1, with D perhaps matching TRBD2 (6 bases). Deletions cut 1 base from V and 9 bases from J, with 19 bases between. The CDR3 loop spans 16 amino acids. Germline V gene lookup returns CDR1 SGHTA and CDR2 FQGNSA. The DNA for the CDR3 is TGTGCCAGCAGCTTAGGTGTGGGGGGATCCCAGGCTGAGCAGTTCTTC. Its translation: CASSLGVGGSQAEQFF.

The rearrangement links TRBV20-1 to TRBJ1-6; D not certain. The germline V gene has CDR1 DFQATT and CDR2 SNEGSKA (reference sequence). V lost 0 bases to trimming and J lost 6 bases, with 6 bases between them. This CDR3 contains 13 residues. The CDR3 nucleotides are TGCAGTGCTAGAGAACTAAGTAATTCACCCCTCCACTTT. Amino acids: CSARELSNSPLHF.

This clonotype was counted a few times. The gene calls are TRBV7-2 and TRBJ2-5; D uncertain. The CDR3 covers 15 residues. Trimming cost V 1 base and J 2 bases, with 11 bases left between them. Per the germline V gene, CDR1 is SGHTA and CDR2 is FQGNSA. For the CDR3, the DNA is TGTGCCAGCAGCTTAGGCCAGCGAGTTCAAGAGACCCAGTACTTC. Translated, it gives CASSLGQRVQETQYF.

This clonotype was observed a handful of times. The genes are TRBV28 and TRBJ2-7; D gene uncertain. This CDR3 region has 13 residues. Germline V gives CDR1 MDHEN, CDR2 SYDVKM. The V end lost 5 bases, the J end lost 2 bases, and 10 bases lay between the germline ends. The CDR3 protein is CASSQSNPYEQYF. CDR3 nucleotides: TGTGCCAGCAGTCAGAGTAACCCCTACGAGCAGTACTTC. Full variable domain (remainder filled in from reference TRBV28 and TRBJ2-7): DVKVTQSSRYLVKRTGEKVFLECVQDMDHENMFWYRQDPGLGLRLIYFSYDVKMKEKGDIPEGYSVSREKKERFSLILESASTNQTSMYLCASSQSNPYEQYFGPGTRLTVT.

This clonotype appeared a few times. The rearrangement joins TRBV7-2 to TRBJ2-3; 14 bases are a match to TRBD2. V was clipped by 5 bases and J by 7 bases; unmatched bases: 5. The germline V gene has CDR1 SGHTA and CDR2 FQGNSA. This CDR3 comprises 15 residues. In DNA form, the CDR3 reads TGTGCCAGCAGCCCGGGACTAGCGGGGGTAAATACGCAGTATTTT. Amino acids: CASSPGLAGVNTQYF.